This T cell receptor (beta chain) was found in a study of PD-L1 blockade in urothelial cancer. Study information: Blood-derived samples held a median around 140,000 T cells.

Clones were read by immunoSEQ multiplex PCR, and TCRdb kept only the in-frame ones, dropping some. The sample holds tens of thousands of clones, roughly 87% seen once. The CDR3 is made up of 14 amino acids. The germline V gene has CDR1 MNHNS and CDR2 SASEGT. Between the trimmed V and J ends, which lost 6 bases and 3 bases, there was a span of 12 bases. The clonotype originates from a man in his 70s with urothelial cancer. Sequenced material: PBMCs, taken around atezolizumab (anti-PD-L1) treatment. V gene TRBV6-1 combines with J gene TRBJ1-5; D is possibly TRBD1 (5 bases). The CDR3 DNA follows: TGTGCCAGCAGACCCAGACAGCTCAATCAGCCCCAGCATTTT. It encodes CASRPRQLNQPQHF.